This is a list of T cell receptor beta chains from one sample in a study of long-term antiretroviral therapy in people with HIV. TCRdb's table, derived via immunoSEQ multiplex PCR, lists solely in-frame clones and lacks some. Seen here are roughly 20,000 clones, approximately 76% observed once, and the top ten hold 12%. The sequenced sample was unsorted PBMCs, obtained 1.7 to 1.8 years before starting antiretroviral therapy. These receptors were taken from a woman aged 35 to 49 with HIV. Both conserved end residues are part of each CDR3. A D gene is named only where the DNA matches it firmly. Where a row states a size, it is once, few, many or the class of an expanded clone; other rows omit it.

D gene: -; J gene: TRBJ2-2; clone size: -; V gene: TRBV5-6; CDR3 protein: CASSLEDTGELFF; CDR3 DNA: TGTGCCAGCAGCTTGGAGGACACCGGGGAGCTGTTTTTT
D gene: TRBD2; J gene: TRBJ2-7; clone size: few; V gene: TRBV30; CDR3 protein: CAFTGTSDYEQYF; CDR3 DNA: TGTGCCTTTACCGGGACTAGCGATTACGAGCAGTACTTC
D gene: -; J gene: TRBJ1-6; clone size: -; V gene: TRBV30; CDR3 protein: CAWSVGGDSPLHF; CDR3 DNA: TGTGCCTGGAGTGTGGGCGGGGATTCACCCCTCCACTTT
D gene: -; J gene: TRBJ2-7; clone size: few; V gene: TRBV30; CDR3 protein: CAWSGAQRGNSYEQYF; CDR3 DNA: TGTGCCTGGAGTGGTGCCCAACGGGGCAACTCCTACGAGCAGTACTTC
D gene: -; J gene: TRBJ2-7; clone size: -; V gene: TRBV18; CDR3 protein: CASSPSGDPYEQYF; CDR3 DNA: TGTGCCAGCTCACCGTCAGGGGACCCCTACGAGCAGTACTTC
D gene: -; J gene: TRBJ2-1; clone size: once; V gene: TRBV9; CDR3 protein: CASSPRTQDRWSYNEQFF; CDR3 DNA: TGTGCCAGCAGCCCCCGGACTCAAGACAGGTGGTCCTACAATGAGCAGTTCTTC
D gene: -; J gene: TRBJ2-1; clone size: -; V gene: TRBV4-3; CDR3 protein: CASSQGTGSFNEQFF; CDR3 DNA: TGCGCCAGCAGCCAAGGGACCGGGAGCTTCAATGAGCAGTTCTTC
D gene: -; J gene: TRBJ1-1; clone size: -; V gene: TRBV4-3; CDR3 protein: CASSQDRGGGTEAFF; CDR3 DNA: TGCGCCAGCAGCCAAGATCGAGGGGGGGGCACTGAAGCTTTCTTT
D gene: -; J gene: TRBJ1-2; clone size: -; V gene: TRBV10-3; CDR3 protein: CAISGSRVNYGYTF; CDR3 DNA: TGTGCCATCAGTGGCAGCAGGGTGAACTATGGCTACACCTTC
D gene: -; J gene: TRBJ1-6; clone size: -; V gene: TRBV6-5; CDR3 protein: CASSYEGSPLHF; CDR3 DNA: TGTGCCAGCAGTTACGAAGGTTCACCCCTCCACTTT
D gene: -; J gene: TRBJ1-1; clone size: -; V gene: TRBV2; CDR3 protein: CASSGQTGNTEAFF; CDR3 DNA: TGTGCCAGCAGTGGTCAGACAGGGAACACTGAAGCTTTCTTT
D gene: -; J gene: TRBJ1-3; clone size: once; V gene: TRBV9; CDR3 protein: CASSNDGRSGNTIYF; CDR3 DNA: TGTGCCAGCAGTAATGACGGCCGCTCTGGAAACACCATATATTTT
D gene: TRBD2; J gene: TRBJ2-3; clone size: once; V gene: TRBV2; CDR3 protein: CASSEILSGGTDTQYF; CDR3 DNA: TGTGCCAGCAGTGAAATCCTTAGCGGGGGTACAGATACGCAGTATTTT
D gene: TRBD2; J gene: TRBJ2-7; clone size: once; V gene: TRBV4-1; CDR3 protein: CASSQGLAGGTVSYEQYF; CDR3 DNA: TGCGCCAGCAGCCAAGGACTAGCGGGAGGGACTGTCTCCTACGAGCAGTACTTC
D gene: -; J gene: TRBJ2-2; clone size: -; V gene: TRBV6-5; CDR3 protein: CASTQLGADTGELFF; CDR3 DNA: TGTGCCAGCACCCAACTAGGAGCGGACACCGGGGAGCTGTTTTTT
D gene: -; J gene: TRBJ2-3; clone size: -; V gene: TRBV7-9; CDR3 protein: CASSFATDTQYF; CDR3 DNA: TGTGCCAGCAGCTTCGCCACAGATACGCAGTATTTT
D gene: -; J gene: TRBJ1-4; clone size: -; V gene: TRBV4-2; CDR3 protein: CASSQDPLTVATNEKLFF; CDR3 DNA: TGTGCCAGCAGCCAAGACCCCCTGACAGTGGCAACTAATGAAAAACTGTTTTTT
D gene: TRBD1; J gene: TRBJ1-3; clone size: -; V gene: TRBV7-9; CDR3 protein: CASSVRQGRNTIYF; CDR3 DNA: TGTGCCAGCAGCGTTAGACAGGGGCGGAACACCATATATTTT
D gene: TRBD2; J gene: TRBJ2-7; clone size: -; V gene: TRBV30; CDR3 protein: CAWSFPGAGGTYEQYF; CDR3 DNA: TGTGCCTGGAGTTTTCCTGGGGCGGGGGGGACCTACGAGCAGTACTTC
D gene: -; J gene: TRBJ2-1; clone size: -; V gene: TRBV5-1; CDR3 protein: CASSAAGGNEQFF; CDR3 DNA: TGCGCCAGCAGCGCGGCAGGGGGGAATGAGCAGTTCTTC